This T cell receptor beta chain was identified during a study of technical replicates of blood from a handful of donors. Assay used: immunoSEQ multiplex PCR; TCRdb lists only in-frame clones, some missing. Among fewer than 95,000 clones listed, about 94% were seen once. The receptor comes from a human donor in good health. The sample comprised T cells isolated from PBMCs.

CDR3 sequence reads: CASSSRDSGNTIYF. The CDR3 coding sequence is TGTGCCAGCAGTTCCCGGGACTCTGGAAACACCATATATTTT. The rearrangement joins TRBV27 to TRBJ1-3; D is ambiguous. The germline CDR1 and CDR2 sequences are MNHEY and SMNVEV (reference sequence). Deletions cut 4 bases from V and 0 bases from J, with 7 bases between. The CDR3 length is 14 residues.